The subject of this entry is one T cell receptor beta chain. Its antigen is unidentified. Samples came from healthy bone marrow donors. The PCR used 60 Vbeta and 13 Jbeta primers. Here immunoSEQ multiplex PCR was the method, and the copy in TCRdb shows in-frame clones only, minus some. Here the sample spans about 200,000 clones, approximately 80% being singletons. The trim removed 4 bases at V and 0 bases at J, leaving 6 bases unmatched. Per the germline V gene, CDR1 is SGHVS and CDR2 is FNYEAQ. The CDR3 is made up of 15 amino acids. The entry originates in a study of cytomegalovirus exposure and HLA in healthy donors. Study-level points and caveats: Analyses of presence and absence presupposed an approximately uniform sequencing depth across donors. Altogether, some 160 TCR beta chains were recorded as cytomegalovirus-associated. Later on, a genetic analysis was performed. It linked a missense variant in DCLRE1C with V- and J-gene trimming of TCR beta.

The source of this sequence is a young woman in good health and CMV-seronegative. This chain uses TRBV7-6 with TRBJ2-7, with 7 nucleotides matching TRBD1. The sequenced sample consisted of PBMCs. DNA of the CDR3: TGTGCCAGCAGCTCTACCTGGGACAGCTCCTACGAGCAGTACTTC. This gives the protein CASSSTWDSSYEQYF.